This passage covers 27 T cell receptor beta chains from one sample sequenced in a study of OX40 agonist ivuxolimab in advanced cancers. Repertoires were generated with immunoSEQ multiplex PCR, while TCRdb's copy carries only in-frame clones and drops some. This sample has roughly 35,000 clones; approximately 82% occur once, and the top ten carry about 2%. Source: CD4+ or CD8+ T cells sorted from blood, taken in a trial of the OX40 agonist ivuxolimab. The receptor set was obtained from an adult with an advanced solid tumor such as melanoma, head and neck, liver or kidney cancer.

This sequence joins TRBV5-1 and TRBJ2-5; 7 positions agree with TRBD1. Trimming cost V 4 bases and J 3 bases; bases outside gene matches: 6. The CDR3 loop spans 14 amino acids. The germline gives CDR1 SGHRS, CDR2 YFSETQ. The CDR3 spells CASSVGQVKETQYF. Written as DNA, the CDR3 is TGCGCCAGCAGCGTCGGACAGGTTAAAGAGACCCAGTACTTC.

The chain couples TRBV28 to TRBJ2-5; tentative D call: TRBD2 (6 bases). The V end was cut by 1 base, the J end by 4 bases, with 22 bases between. Germline V gene data show CDR1 as MDHEN and CDR2 as SYDVKM. CDR3 length: 18 amino acids. The CDR3 DNA reads as TGTGCCAGCAGTTTATTCGACCTTAGCGGCCCGGTATCAGAGACCCAGTACTTC. Its protein is CASSLFDLSGPVSETQYF.

CDR3 region: CASSDTGTSGTLWSPETQYF. In nucleotides, the CDR3 is TGTGCCAGCAGTGACACTGGGACTAGCGGGACTCTTTGGTCTCCAGAGACCCAGTACTTC. V is TRBV6-4 and J is TRBJ2-5; 13 nucleotides agree with TRBD2. CDR3 length: 20 residues. Germline loops: CDR1 MRHNA, CDR2 SNTAGT. J gave up 4 bases and V 2 bases, and 16 bases lay outside the gene matches.

In its sample, this clone was seen a few times. The chain recombines TRBV5-6 with TRBJ2-6; no clear D gene. CDR1 is SGHDT, CDR2 YYEEEE, per germline. Trimming took off 0 bases at V and 0 bases at J, with 10 bases between the two ends. CDR3 length: 17 residues. The CDR3 DNA reads TGTGCCAGCAGCTTGGTGGACGTTAACTCTGGGGCCAACGTCCTGACTTTC. Residues: CASSLVDVNSGANVLTF.

V and J are TRBV10-3 and TRBJ2-2; no definite D call. CDR1 is ENHRY and CDR2 is SYGVKD in the germline V gene. The CDR3 has 13 residues. Trimming shortened V by 0 bases and J by 5 bases, and 4 bases separated the two germline ends. This CDR3 reads CAISESDTGELFF. The CDR3 DNA is TGTGCCATCAGTGAGTCAGATACCGGGGAGCTGTTTTTT.

The chain joins TRBV7-6 to TRBJ2-3; D is undetermined. Germline CDR1 and CDR2: SGHVS and FNYEAQ. V was cut by 5 bases and J by 6 bases, with 9 bases left in between. This CDR3 comprises 12 residues. The CDR3 region is CASSQTSDTQYF. The CDR3 nucleotides are TGTGCCAGCAGCCAAACGTCGGATACGCAGTATTTT.

The V gene is TRBV14, the J gene TRBJ2-7, with TRBD2 identical over 8 bases. J was trimmed by 0 bases and V by 2 bases; bases with no gene match: 0. The CDR3 spans 14 residues. Germline V lookup: CDR1 SGHDN, CDR2 FVKESK. The CDR3 nucleotides are TGTGCCAGCAGCCAAACTAGCGGCTCCTACGAGCAGTACTTC. Its protein product is CASSQTSGSYEQYF.

This chain connects TRBV10-3 to TRBJ2-5, with 8 bases that match TRBD1. CDR1 is ENHRY and CDR2 is SYGVKD in the germline V gene. V was clipped by 6 bases and J by 3 bases; unmatched bases: 6. This CDR3 contains 14 residues. The chain's CDR3 is CAIRRTGLEETQYF. CDR3 DNA: TGTGCCATCAGAAGGACAGGGCTTGAAGAGACCCAGTACTTC.

The chain joins TRBV27 to TRBJ2-5, with 9 nucleotides matching TRBD2. The V gene's germline CDR1 is MNHEY and CDR2 SMNVEV (reference sequence). The CDR3 extends over 14 amino acids. After removal of 8 bases from V and 2 bases from J, the junction contained 6 bases not matched to a gene. CDR3 nucleotide sequence: TGTGCCAGCTGCGGGGGGGGGAAGCAAGAGACCCAGTACTTC. This sequence encodes CASCGGGKQETQYF.

V is TRBV5-1 and J is TRBJ2-7, with 10 positions matching TRBD1. This CDR3 has 15 amino acids. Germline assignment: CDR1 SGHRS and CDR2 YFSETQ. V trimming: 4 bases; J trimming: 2 bases; junction bases outside the gene matches: 6. The DNA of the CDR3 is TGCGCCAGCAGCGCGACCGGGACAGGGGCCTACGAGCAGTACTTC. The encoded protein is CASSATGTGAYEQYF.

The chain carries TRBV20-1 and TRBJ2-1, with no clear D. With 5 bases removed from V and 10 bases from J, the gap between germline ends came to 9 bases. The CDR3 totals 10 residues. Germline CDR1 is DFQATT and CDR2 is SNEGSKA (reference sequence). In DNA, the CDR3 is TGCAGTGCTGGGATGGGGGAGCAGTTCTTC. Translating gives CSAGMGEQFF.

In its sample, this clone was seen once. In DNA, the CDR3 is TGTGCCAGCAGTTACTCGAAGTCGGGACAGGGCGAGTTCTTC. This codes for CASSYSKSGQGEFF. This chain joins TRBV6-5 and TRBJ2-1; TRBD1 aligns across 9 bases. V shed 0 bases and J 14 bases; nucleotides not matched to a gene: 8. Germline-derived CDR1 and CDR2 are MNHEY and SVGAGI. This CDR3 spans 14 amino acids.

A remark on this clone: Compared with germline, one end of the junction differs, possibly owing to a read error. The rearrangement joins TRBV7-7 to TRBJ2-5; 8 nucleotides line up with TRBD1. CDR1 and CDR2 from the germline V gene are SSHAT and FNYEAQ (reference sequence). This CDR3 comprises 15 residues. CDR3 nucleotide sequence: TGTGCTAGCAGCCCCGGACAGGGACAACAAGAGACCCAGTACTTC. Translation gives CASSPGQGQQETQYF.

This chain joins TRBV11-3 and TRBJ1-1; D is uncertain. The CDR3 contains 15 residues. V lost 2 bases to trimming and J lost 4 bases, with 14 bases between them. Germline CDR1 is SGHNT and CDR2 is YENEEA. As DNA, the CDR3 is TGTGCCAGCAGCTTACGGGGAGACCTAGGCACTGAAGCTTTCTTT. Translation gives CASSLRGDLGTEAFF.

This rearrangement joins TRBV27 to TRBJ2-1; 15 positions match TRBD2. Looked up from germline, CDR1 is MNHEY and CDR2 is SMNVEV (reference sequence). The length of the CDR3 is 18 residues. Losses at the gene ends were 3 bases for V and 4 bases for J; bases not matched to a gene: 7. As DNA, the CDR3 is TGTGCCAGCAGTTTCAGGACTAGCGGGAGGGCCAGGTACAATGAGCAGTTCTTC. Amino acid sequence: CASSFRTSGRARYNEQFF.

The CDR3 coding sequence is TGTGCCAGCAGCTTACGGACAGACCTCGGTGAGCAGTTCTTC. Encoded protein: CASSLRTDLGEQFF. V gene TRBV7-6 combines with J gene TRBJ2-1; D possibly corresponds to TRBD1 (6 bases). Germline V gene data show CDR1 as SGHVS and CDR2 as FNYEAQ. Trimming removed 2 bases at V and 9 bases at J, with 14 bases between. CDR3 length: 14 residues.

This chain joins TRBV9 and TRBJ2-1; 9 nucleotides match TRBD1. The CDR3 is made up of 16 amino acids. The ends lost 4 bases at V and 0 bases at J; junction bases unmatched: 5. CDR1 is SGDLS, CDR2 YYNGEE, per germline. As DNA, the CDR3 is TGTGCCAGCAGCCCTGACAGGGGGAACTCCTACAATGAGCAGTTCTTC. As protein: CASSPDRGNSYNEQFF.

The chain uses TRBV13 and TRBJ2-1; TRBD2 might be the D (6 bases). Germline loops: CDR1 PRHDT, CDR2 FYEKMQ (reference sequence). CDR3 length: 14 residues. Trimming cost V 5 bases and J 12 bases, with 20 bases left between them. CDR3 nucleotide sequence: TGTGCCAGCAGCATTCCTTCCAGGAGGGGCGGGCAGTTCTTC. Its protein is CASSIPSRRGGQFF.

V and J are TRBV18 and TRBJ2-7; a weak D match, TRBD2 (6 bases). Trimming cost V 3 bases and J 7 bases, with 16 bases left between them. The CDR3 sequence is 14 residues long. Germline V gene lookup returns CDR1 KGHSH and CDR2 LQKENI. Written as DNA, the CDR3 is TGTGCCAGCTCACCCGGTGGGGGGATCGATGAGCAGTACTTC. Amino acids: CASSPGGGIDEQYF.

This clone has more than one count but fewer than ten. J is TRBJ2-3 and V is TRBV4-1, with D perhaps TRBD2 (5 bases). CDR3 length equals 16 residues. Per the germline V gene, CDR1 is MGHRA and CDR2 is YSYEKL. V lost 5 bases, J lost 2 bases, and 17 bases lay in between. The CDR3 spells CASSFPNRGYTDTQYF. The CDR3 DNA reads as TGCGCCAGCAGCTTCCCGAACCGGGGTTACACAGATACGCAGTATTTT.

By proportion, this clone is medium-sized (0.01 to 0.1%). V and J are TRBV19 and TRBJ1-4; D gene ambiguous. Germline CDR1 LNHDA, CDR2 SQIVND (reference sequence). The CDR3 covers 13 residues. V dropped 0 bases and J dropped 13 bases, with 12 bases sitting between them. The CDR3 bases are TGTGCCAGTAGTATAGATCTCGGCCGGGGACTGTTTTTT. Translated: CASSIDLGRGLFF.

The rearrangement links TRBV5-1 to TRBJ2-3; D is perhaps TRBD2 (6 bases). CDR3 length: 14 residues. Germline-derived CDR1 and CDR2 are SGHRS and YFSETQ. Trimming pared 2 bases from V and 2 bases from J, leaving 9 bases between. CDR3 sequence reads: CASSFRDSTDTQYF. The CDR3 bases are TGCGCCAGCAGCTTCAGGGACTCCACAGATACGCAGTATTTT.

This clone was seen just once. The gene calls are TRBV18 and TRBJ1-1; D remains ambiguous. The CDR3 is 15 amino acids. V lost 3 bases to trimming and J lost 0 bases, with 11 bases between them. CDR1 and CDR2 from the germline V gene are KGHSH and LQKENI. The CDR3, as DNA: TGTGCCAGCTCACCGCAAAGCAACATGAACACTGAAGCTTTCTTT. It yields the protein CASSPQSNMNTEAFF. The complete variable domain, with remaining parts taken from reference TRBV18 and TRBJ1-1, reads NAGVMQNPRHLVRRRGQEARLRCSPMKGHSHVYWYRQLPEEGLKFMVYLQKENIIDESGMPKERFSAEFPKEGPSILRIQQVVRGDSAAYFCASSPQSNMNTEAFFGQGTRLTVV.

This chain links TRBV28 with TRBJ2-1; D is ambiguous. Trimming shortened V by 7 bases and J by 0 bases, and 13 bases separated the two germline ends. Germline-derived CDR1 and CDR2 are MDHEN and SYDVKM. The CDR3 is 15 amino acids. The CDR3 sequence is CASKGGSSSYNEQFF. DNA of the CDR3: TGTGCCAGCAAGGGCGGTTCGAGCTCCTACAATGAGCAGTTCTTC. The whole variable domain, filled in from reference TRBV28 and TRBJ2-1, reads DVKVTQSSRYLVKRTGEKVFLECVQDMDHENMFWYRQDPGLGLRLIYFSYDVKMKEKGDIPEGYSVSREKKERFSLILESASTNQTSMYLCASKGGSSSYNEQFFGPGTRLTVL.

J is TRBJ2-2 and V is TRBV28; TRBD2 aligns across 7 bases. CDR1 and CDR2 (germline): MDHEN, SYDVKM. The length of the CDR3 is 19 residues. With 6 bases clipped from V and 1 base from J, the junction kept 17 bases outside the gene matches. CDR3 coding DNA: TGTGCCAGCAGCCACCGCAGGCTCGCGGCTAGCGGGAACACCGGGGAGCTGTTTTTT. The encoded protein is CASSHRRLAASGNTGELFF.

The rearrangement uses TRBV19 and TRBJ2-1; no reliable D call. Germline V gene sequence: CDR1 LNHDA, CDR2 SQIVND (reference sequence). Trimming pared 4 bases from V and 0 bases from J, leaving 7 bases between. The CDR3 spans 14 residues. Here the CDR3 reads CASSTIISYNEQFF. CDR3 sequence (DNA): TGTGCCAGTAGTACTATTATCTCCTACAATGAGCAGTTCTTC.

This chain connects TRBV15 to TRBJ2-5; D is undetermined. Trimming removed 0 bases from V and 5 bases from J, with 7 bases in between. Germline CDR1 LNHNV, CDR2 YYDKDF (reference sequence). The CDR3 is 13 residues long. Here the CDR3 DNA reads TGTGCCACCAGCAGAGAGTACGTCGAGACCCAGTACTTC. Translating gives CATSREYVETQYF. The full variable domain, with the rest looked up from reference TRBV15 and TRBJ2-5, is DAMVIQNPRYQVTQFGKPVTLSCSQTLNHNVMYWYQQKSSQAPKLLFHYYDKDFNNEADTPDNFQSRRPNTSFCFLDIRSPGLGDTAMYLCATSREYVETQYFGPGTRLLVL.